One T cell receptor beta chain is described in this entry. In its sample, this clone was seen a few times. The clone's antigen remains unknown. No base quality values were provided; no much bigger clone lies one nucleotide off. The sample comes from a study of blood T cell repertoires in COVID-19 (dated by TCRdb to between 2020 and 2021). With respect to the entire study: The collaborator samples originated in the United States, Italy and Spain and spanned the acute and convalescent phases of COVID-19. The material from the prospective study consisted of cDNA or gDNA derived from T cells, B-cell-depleted T cells, or PBMCs. Subjects who had been exposed to COVID-19, were actively infected with it, or had recovered from it provided the deeply sampled blood TCRbeta repertoires that made up the dataset. The repertoires were made available in a free public database intended to serve as a resource for research on the immune response to SARS-CoV-2. The samples were drawn from the first 160 participants of the ongoing ImmuneRACE study and from 950 to 1,500 subjects provided by 6 global collaborators. Sample metadata almost always included a de-identified subject ID, COVID-19 status, age in years and sex. HLA class I and class II types, where available, came from metadata supplied by the sample provider rather than from assay-based typing. Here is what the overall study found, with its caveats: The quantity of clinical and demographic metadata differed by source and by participant and was supplied without curation.

The immunoSEQ Assay, a bias-controlled multiplex PCR, was used to amplify TCRbeta CDR3 regions from genomic DNA. Per the original workflow: Nucleated cell counts per sample were estimated from amplification of reference gene primers within the assay. To quantify the absolute abundance of each unique TCRbeta CDR3 rearrangement, sequence reads were collapsed and filtered. For each sample, productive Simpson clonality was calculated as the square root of Simpson's diversity index across productive rearrangements. Drawn from immuneACCESS, this table holds only the in-frame rearrangements with V and J called that TCRdb kept. Clones are partly lost; checked studies trace under half to an unresolved V gene and leave the rest unexplained. That table supplies the V and J calls and clone size; D and trimming were determined from the DNA. The sample table lists around 280,000 clones, roughly 89% of them with a count of one. The ten biggest clones cover about 1.8% of the sample.

Participants in the prospective study were aged roughly 18 to 100 years, lived in approximately 26 United States geographic areas, and enrolled through a virtual design. In the prospective study, participants were assigned to cohorts based on the clinical history participants reported in a screening survey and a study questionnaire. Recovered participants in ImmuneRACE Cohort 3 were defined by two consecutive negative NP/OP PCR tests, clearance by a healthcare professional, or resolution of symptoms. Mobile phlebotomists in the prospective study collected whole blood, serum and a nasopharyngeal or oropharyngeal swab from every participant. Prospective study participants could optionally give additional blood draws and questionnaires over a roughly 2-month period. Blood samples from the prospective study were shipped frozen or at room temperature prior to DNA extraction. Taken from cysteine to phenylalanine, the CDR3 has 15 residues. Of the read, only the CDR3 DNA is kept; its 45 bases are in frame from base 1. Reading the germline V gene (reference sequence) gives CDR1 MNHEY and CDR2 SMNVEV. The V and J ends are trimmed by 3 bases and 6 bases, leaving 18 bases between them.

The sequence links TRBV27 to TRBJ2-7; a weak D assignment points to TRBD1 (5 bases agree). The material sequenced was PBMCs or T cells enriched from blood (not recorded which). The receptor was derived from a woman aged 40 to 55 who had recovered from COVID-19. The CDR3 region reads CASSFQGAIRTEQYF. The DNA sequence is as follows: TGTGCCAGCAGTTTCCAGGGCGCTATACGAACCGAGCAGTACTTC.